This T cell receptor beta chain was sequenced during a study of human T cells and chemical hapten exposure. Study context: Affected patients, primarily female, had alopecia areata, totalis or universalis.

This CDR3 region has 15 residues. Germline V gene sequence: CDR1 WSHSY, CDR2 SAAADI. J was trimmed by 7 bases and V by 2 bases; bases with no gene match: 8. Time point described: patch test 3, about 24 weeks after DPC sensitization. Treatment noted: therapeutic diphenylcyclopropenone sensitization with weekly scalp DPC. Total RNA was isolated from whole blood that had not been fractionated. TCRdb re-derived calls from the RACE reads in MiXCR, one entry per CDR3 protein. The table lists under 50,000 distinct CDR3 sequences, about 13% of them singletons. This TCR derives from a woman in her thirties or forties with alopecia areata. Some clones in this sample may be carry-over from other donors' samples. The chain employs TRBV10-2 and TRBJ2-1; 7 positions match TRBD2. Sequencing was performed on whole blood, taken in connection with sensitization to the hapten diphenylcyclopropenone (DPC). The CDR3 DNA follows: TGCGCCAGCAGTGAGCGGGGCGGGAGTGTAAATGAGCAGTTCTTC. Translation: CASSERGGSVNEQFF.